This is a list of T cell receptor beta chains from one sample in a study of T cell responses to AZD1222 COVID-19 vaccine. Profiling relied on immunoSEQ multiplex PCR, and the TCRdb table lists in-frame clones only, not all of them. The data contain tens of thousands of clones, under 90% of them singletons. The input for sequencing was peripheral blood, taken on day 0 of AZD1222 vaccination. The receptor source for this set is an adult in good health. CDR3s include the opening cysteine and the closing phenylalanine or tryptophan. Fields, in order: clone size, J gene, D gene, V gene, CDR3 protein, CDR3 DNA. A D gene is named only where the DNA matches it firmly. The listing skips clone size in some rows; elsewhere it reads once, few, many or a size class.

NA,TRBJ2-1,NA,TRBV27,CASSPGTGYNEQFF,TGTGCCAGCAGTCCGGGAACTGGGTACAATGAGCAGTTCTTC
NA,TRBJ1-2,NA,TRBV7-9,CASSLILGYTF,TGTGCCAGCAGCTTAATCCTGGGCTACACCTTC
once,TRBJ2-3,TRBD2,TRBV4-2,CASSQDTAGRGDTQYF,TGTGCCAGCAGCCAAGATACCGCGGGGAGGGGAGATACGCAGTATTTT
NA,TRBJ1-1,NA,TRBV2,CASSAGRAYEAFF,TGTGCCAGCAGTGCCGGCAGGGCTTATGAAGCTTTCTTT
NA,TRBJ1-5,TRBD1,TRBV19,CASSMGSDRERQPQHF,TGTGCCAGTAGTATGGGTTCAGACAGGGAACGTCAGCCCCAGCATTTT
once,TRBJ1-4,TRBD1,TRBV4-2,CASSQERGPERDRGEKLFF,TGTGCCAGCAGCCAAGAAAGGGGGCCCGAAAGGGACAGGGGTGAAAAACTGTTTTTT
NA,TRBJ2-7,NA,TRBV7-9,CASRAGLSSYEQYF,TGTGCCAGCAGGGCGGGACTCAGCTCCTACGAGCAGTACTTC
NA,TRBJ1-3,NA,TRBV28,CASSLLGQNAGNTIYF,TGTGCCAGCAGTTTACTGGGACAAAATGCTGGAAACACCATATATTTT
NA,TRBJ1-4,NA,TRBV7-9,CASRHSPRGATNEKLFF,TGTGCCAGCAGACATTCGCCCCGGGGGGCAACTAATGAAAAACTGTTTTTT
NA,TRBJ1-4,NA,TRBV15,CATQDRDEEKLFF,TGTGCCACCCAAGACCGGGACGAAGAAAAACTGTTTTTT
NA,TRBJ2-7,NA,TRBV5-1,CASSLVGGSSYEQYF,TGCGCCAGCAGCTTGGTGGGGGGAAGCTCCTACGAGCAGTACTTC
NA,TRBJ1-3,NA,TRBV3-1/TRBV3-2,CASSSGLPSSGNTIYF,TGTGCCAGCAGCTCGGGACTGCCCAGCTCTGGAAACACCATATATTTT